Listed below are T cell receptor beta chains from one sample, sequenced in a study of blood T cell repertoires in COVID-19. Generated by immunoSEQ multiplex PCR, the TCRdb table keeps only in-frame clones and is missing some. The sample consists of about 220,000 clones, 80% of them appearing once. The sample comprised peripheral blood. These receptors all stem from a woman in her sixties or seventies with acute or convalescent COVID-19. Each CDR3 is given with its conserved first and last residue. Fields, in order: CDR3 DNA, CDR3 protein, D gene, clone size, V gene, J gene. D genes are given only for firm matches. Part of the rows lack a size; the others show once, few, many or a class for expanded clones.

DNA: TGTGCCAGCTCACCACCATCGGGGGGAACGGCCTACGAGCAGTACTTC
CDR3: CASSPPSGGTAYEQYF
D: TRBD2
size: few
V: TRBV18
J: TRBJ2-7

DNA: TGCGCCAGCAGTGTTGCAGGAGGGGACTATGGCTACACCTTC
CDR3: CASSVAGGDYGYTF
D: -
size: few
V: TRBV10-2
J: TRBJ1-2

DNA: TGTGCCACCGGGGATCCGGGGGAAGCAGATACGCAGTATTTT
CDR3: CATGDPGEADTQYF
D: -
size: -
V: TRBV24-1
J: TRBJ2-3

DNA: TGCAGCGTTGAAGATGTGGTTACCGTTTGGAGTGAGCAGTTCTTC
CDR3: CSVEDVVTVWSEQFF
D: -
size: -
V: TRBV29-1
J: TRBJ2-1

DNA: TGTGCCACCAGTGAAGCAGGGTCCGTGCGAAAGACCCAGTACTTC
CDR3: CATSEAGSVRKTQYF
D: -
size: -
V: TRBV24-1
J: TRBJ2-5

DNA: TGTGCCAGCAGCGATCCGGGACGGGGGGGCGAAAAACTGTTTTTT
CDR3: CASSDPGRGGEKLFF
D: -
size: -
V: TRBV6-5
J: TRBJ1-4

DNA: TGTGCCAGCAGCCGGCGGGCCGAAGGCACTGAAGCTTTCTTT
CDR3: CASSRRAEGTEAFF
D: -
size: -
V: TRBV25-1
J: TRBJ1-1

DNA: TGTGCCAGCAGCTTAGAAGAGAATTCACCCCTCCACTTT
CDR3: CASSLEENSPLHF
D: -
size: few
V: TRBV7-9
J: TRBJ1-6

DNA: TGTGCCAGCAGCCAACAAGGGGGCTCCACTGAAGCTTTCTTT
CDR3: CASSQQGGSTEAFF
D: TRBD1
size: few
V: TRBV7-8
J: TRBJ1-1

DNA: TGTGCCAGCAGCCGACAAAGCGGGGCAGGGAGCAATCAGCCCCAGCATTTT
CDR3: CASSRQSGAGSNQPQHF
D: -
size: -
V: TRBV21-1
J: TRBJ1-5